This T cell receptor (beta chain) was recovered during a study of cytomegalovirus exposure and HLA in healthy donors (dated by TCRdb to about 2017). Regarding the complete study: According to a later analysis, the 120 validation repertoires were produced on the same platform as the roughly 720 repertoires of the first cohort. Along with the roughly 670-subject first cohort, a separate validation cohort of over a hundred different subjects was used. High-throughput TCR immunosequencing, statistical association of individual TCRs with disease status, and machine learning were combined to predict cytomegalovirus infection status. The study aimed to test whether signatures of past pathogen exposure could be identified by cataloging public T cell receptors. Points the paper makes about the study in general: Cytomegalovirus status was reported to be diagnosed by the classifier with high specificity and sensitivity in both the original and validation cohorts. In a later analysis, TCRs clustered in the first cohort were found to also tend to co-occur in the 130 or so validation repertoires, with 85% to 95% of cluster scores above 0. The validation cohort had no HLA typing available for a later analysis, so co-occurrence within that cohort was assessed over all 120 or so repertoires. The authors suggested that the approach could potentially be generalized to other disease states and immunological phenotypes. In vitro tests confirmed that a few of the cytomegalovirus-associated TCR beta chains recognize cytomegalovirus antigens. While some public TCRs were present in many individuals, most TCR sequences turned up only very rarely across donors. The study listed 150 to 200 TCR beta chains as associated with cytomegalovirus.

The donors belonged to the validation cohort of 120 subjects, which was separate from the approximately 660-subject first cohort. This clone has a single count. Its target antigen remains unknown. Nothing much larger sits one base from this clone, and base qualities are not available. Trimming removed 4 bases from V and 2 bases from J; the gene matches leave 3 bases unexplained. The CDR3 contains 14 residues, cysteine and phenylalanine counted. Only CDR3 DNA is held: 42 bases, read in frame from base 1. CDR1 and CDR2 were assigned from the germline V gene as MNHNS and SASEGT. The library was obtained by the immunoSEQ multiplex PCR assay. For the original study's pipeline: A statistical classification framework was built to diagnose cytomegalovirus status from the catalog of TCR beta chain sequences. The immuneACCESS repertoire file appears here via TCRdb, limited to in-frame rearrangements. These files lack a portion of the clones; in checked studies, under half of the deficit traces to unresolved V genes, and the cause of the others is not known. V and J calls and clone size come straight from that table; D and trimming were deduced from the DNA. This sample has under 200,000 clones in its table, and about 90% of those were observed once. The ten largest clones add up to 10% of the sample.

Sequenced: PBMCs. The rearrangement combines TRBV6-1 with TRBJ2-3; 7 bases in the middle match TRBD2. The receptor's source is a woman aged 18-35 years in good health and CMV-seropositive. The DNA sequence reads TGTGCCAGCAGTGGGGCGGGAGACACAGATACGCAGTATTTT. It specifies CASSGAGDTDTQYF.